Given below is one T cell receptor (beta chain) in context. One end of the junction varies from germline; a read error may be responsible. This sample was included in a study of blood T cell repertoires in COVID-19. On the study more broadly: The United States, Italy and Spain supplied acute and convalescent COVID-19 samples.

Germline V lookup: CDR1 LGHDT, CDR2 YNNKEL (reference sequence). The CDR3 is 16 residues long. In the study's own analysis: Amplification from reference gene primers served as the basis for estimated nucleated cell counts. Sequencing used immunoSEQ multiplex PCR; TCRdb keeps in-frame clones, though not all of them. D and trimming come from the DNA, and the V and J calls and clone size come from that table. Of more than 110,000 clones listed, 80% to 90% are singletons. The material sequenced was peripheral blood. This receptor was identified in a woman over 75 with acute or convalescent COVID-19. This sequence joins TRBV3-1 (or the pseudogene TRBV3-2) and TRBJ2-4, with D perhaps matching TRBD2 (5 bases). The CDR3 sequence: CAGSQEAGIAKNIQYF. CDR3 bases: TGTGCCGGCAGCCAAGAGGCGGGTATAGCCAAAAACATTCAGTACTTC.